The rows below give T cell receptor beta chains drawn from one sample of a study of graft-versus-host responses after intestinal transplantation. Generated by immunoSEQ multiplex PCR, the TCRdb table keeps only in-frame clones and is missing some. This table holds some 22,000 clones, roughly 90% found once. Source: PBMCs, taken approximately 38 days after intestinal transplant. The source is a human patient who received an intestinal transplant, so some T cells may come from the graft donor. CDR3s include the opening cysteine and the closing phenylalanine or tryptophan. The D gene is left open where the match is weak. Where a row states a size, it is once, few, many or the class of an expanded clone; other rows omit it.

>TRBV11-2|.|TRBJ2-1|.
TGTGCCAGCAGCTTAGGGGTAGCGGAAGGGTACAATGAGCAGTTCTTC
CASSLGVAEGYNEQFF
>TRBV5-1|.|TRBJ1-1|.
TGCGCCAGCAGCTTGACGTCAGGAACGATGAACACTGAAGCTTTCTTT
CASSLTSGTMNTEAFF
>TRBV4-1|.|TRBJ2-1|.
TGCGCCAGCAGCCAAGACCCGGCGGGGAATGAGCAGTTCTTC
CASSQDPAGNEQFF
>TRBV28|.|TRBJ1-3|TRBD1
TGTGCCAGCAGCTGGACAGGGTTCCTCTCTGGAAACACCATATATTTT
CASSWTGFLSGNTIYF
>TRBV18|.|TRBJ2-7|.
TGTGCCAGCTCACCACGTCCCAGACCGGGACATAAACCGCTATACTTC
CASSPRPRPGHKPLYF
>TRBV5-1|.|TRBJ1-4|.
TGCGCCAGCAGCTTGTCTTCTCGGGAAAAACTGTTTTTT
CASSLSSREKLFF
>TRBV5-1|.|TRBJ2-5|TRBD2
TGCGCCAGCAGCTTGGCATTAGCGGGAGTGTGGGAGACCCAGTACTTC
CASSLALAGVWETQYF
>TRBV7-2|once|TRBJ1-5|TRBD1
TGTGCCGGCAGCTCCGGACAGGGTGGCAATCAGCCCCAGCATTTT
CAGSSGQGGNQPQHF
>TRBV19|.|TRBJ2-6|TRBD1
TGTGCCAGTAGGACAGGGAACTCTGGGGCCAACGTCCTGACTTTC
CASRTGNSGANVLTF
>TRBV11-2|once|TRBJ2-5|TRBD1
TGTGCCAGCAGCTTAGGAGCAGGGGGCAGGGAGACCCAGTACTTC
CASSLGAGGRETQYF
>TRBV5-6|.|TRBJ2-5|TRBD2
TGTGCCAGCAGCTCGCGCCTAGCGGGGTACCAAGAGACCCAGTACTTC
CASSSRLAGYQETQYF
>TRBV6-5|.|TRBJ1-5|.
TGTGCCAGCAGTTACGAACCAATACGACCCCAGCATTTT
CASSYEPIRPQHF
>TRBV19|.|TRBJ2-7|.
TGTGCCAGTAGTATGCACCGAGACTACGAGCAGTACTTC
CASSMHRDYEQYF
>TRBV6-6|.|TRBJ1-2|TRBD1
TGTGCCAGCATTCCAACTCGGGACAGGGGAGCTGGCTACACCTTC
CASIPTRDRGAGYTF
>TRBV2|.|TRBJ2-7|TRBD1
TGTGCCAGCGCCCAGGGGGCGCGGTTCTCCTACGAGCAGTACTTC
CASAQGARFSYEQYF
>TRBV7-8|.|TRBJ2-3|.
TGTGCCAGCAGCTTAAACGAGGGACGGCCCACAGATACGCAGTATTTT
CASSLNEGRPTDTQYF
>TRBV5-1|.|TRBJ2-4|.
TGCGCCAGCAGACCCCCCGGGACCAAAAACATTCAGTACTTC
CASRPPGTKNIQYF
>TRBV18|.|TRBJ1-4|.
TGTGCCAGCTCACCACCAGTGGACAGAAGAAAACTGTTTTTT
CASSPPVDRRKLFF
>TRBV6-5|.|TRBJ1-5|.
TGTGCCAGCAGGGGTGTTGGGAATCAGCCCCAGCATTTT
CASRGVGNQPQHF
>TRBV7-6|once|TRBJ2-7|TRBD1
TGTGCCAGCAGCTCCCTGGACAGGGGGGGCTACGAGCAGTACTTC
CASSSLDRGGYEQYF
>TRBV27|once|TRBJ2-5|TRBD1
TGTGCCAGCGGACAGGGTTGGCGAGAGACCCAGTACTTC
CASGQGWRETQYF
>TRBV28|.|TRBJ1-5|.
TGTGCCAGCAGTTTATGGTGGTATGGCCGGGACAATCAGCCCCAGCATTTT
CASSLWWYGRDNQPQHF
>TRBV21-1|.|TRBJ2-1|.
TGTGCCAGCAGCGCGCACGAGGAGGGGGTATACAATGAGCAGTTCTTC
CASSAHEEGVYNEQFF
>TRBV7-6|once|TRBJ2-7|.
TGTGCCAGCAGCTTACGGGACGCTCTCTACGAGCAGTACTTC
CASSLRDALYEQYF
>TRBV15|.|TRBJ1-1|.
TGTGCCACCAGCCCATGGGCAGGGGCCCCGAACACTGAAGCTTTCTTT
CATSPWAGAPNTEAFF
>TRBV25-1|.|TRBJ1-6|.
TGTGCCAGCAGTGAAATGGGGCCTACTCTGGGTTATAATTCACCCCTCCACTTT
CASSEMGPTLGYNSPLHF
>TRBV7-9|.|TRBJ2-7|.
TGTGCCAGCAGCTTAGTATTAGGGACCTACTCCTACGAGCAGTACTTC
CASSLVLGTYSYEQYF
>TRBV11-2|.|TRBJ1-2|TRBD1
TGTGCCAGCAGCTTCCCGGGACAGGGAGTCTATGGCTACACCTTC
CASSFPGQGVYGYTF
>TRBV21-1|.|TRBJ2-3|.
TGCGCCAGACAGGGGTGTTCAGATACGCAGTATTTT
CARQGCSDTQYF
>TRBV28|.|TRBJ1-1|.
TGTGCCAGCTCTCCCGGAGGGGGCACTGAAGCTTTCTTT
CASSPGGGTEAFF
>TRBV27|.|TRBJ2-1|.
TGTGCCAGCAGTCAGTCCAGGGGCTACAATGAGCAGTTCTTC
CASSQSRGYNEQFF
>TRBV6-1|.|TRBJ2-2|.
TGTGCCAGCAGTTATTGGCTAGAAGCCGGGGAGCTGTTTTTT
CASSYWLEAGELFF
>TRBV7-9|.|TRBJ1-2|.
TGTGCCAGCAGCTTAGGACTTTATGGCTACACCTTC
CASSLGLYGYTF
>TRBV6-5|.|TRBJ1-1|.
TGTGCCAGCAGTAGACAGAACACTGAAGCTTTCTTT
CASSRQNTEAFF
>TRBV2|once|TRBJ2-2|.
TGTGCCAGCAGTGACCCTACAACGGGAACCGGGGAGCTGTTTTTT
CASSDPTTGTGELFF
>TRBV9|.|TRBJ2-1|TRBD2
TGTGCCAGCGCCCCTTGGGGAGCGGGAGGGTACAATGAGCAGTTCTTC
CASAPWGAGGYNEQFF
>TRBV4-1|.|TRBJ1-2|.
TGCGCCAGCAGCTTTGGAGCTAACTATGGCTACACCTTC
CASSFGANYGYTF
>TRBV5-1|.|TRBJ2-3|.
TGCGCCAGCAGCTTGGGCAGGGGCCCTGCGAACACAGATACGCAGTATTTT
CASSLGRGPANTDTQYF
>TRBV7-8|few|TRBJ1-2|TRBD1
TGTGCCAGCAGTCCCTCATATCACAGGGGAAGTCTGGGCTACACCTTC
CASSPSYHRGSLGYTF
>TRBV11-3|.|TRBJ1-1|.
TGTGCCGGAAGGGGTATGGCTTTCTTT
CAGRGMAFF
>TRBV6-5|.|TRBJ2-7|TRBD1
TGTGCCAGCAGAGGGACAGGGGGCTACGAGCAGTACTTC
CASRGTGGYEQYF
>TRBV5-4|.|TRBJ1-1|.
TGTGCCAGCAGCTTGGCTGGGGTCAGTGAAGCTTTCTTT
CASSLAGVSEAFF
>TRBV2|.|TRBJ2-7|.
TGTGCCAGCAGTGAGTGGCTCACTATCGTTCCGGGCTCCTACGAGCAGTACTTC
CASSEWLTIVPGSYEQYF
>TRBV7-9|few|TRBJ2-3|TRBD1
TGTGCCAGCTTTGCCCGGCAGGGGGCAACAGATACGCAGTATTTT
CASFARQGATDTQYF
>TRBV6-6|.|TRBJ1-2|.
TGTGCCAGCAGTTACTCGGGACTTAGCTATGGCTACACCTTC
CASSYSGLSYGYTF
>TRBV12-5|.|TRBJ1-1|.
TGTGCTAGTACAGGCCCATACGGAAACACTGAAGCTTTCTTT
CASTGPYGNTEAFF
>TRBV6-1|few|TRBJ2-5|TRBD1
TGTGCCAGCAGTGAAGGGGCAGGGGGCCAAGAGACCCAGTACTTC
CASSEGAGGQETQYF
>TRBV5-5|.|TRBJ2-7|.
TGTGCCAGCAGCCCGGGCGACACGGGTTTCTACGAGCAGTACTTC
CASSPGDTGFYEQYF
>TRBV10-1|.|TRBJ2-4|.
TGCGCCAGCAGTGACAGGAAGAACATTCAGTACTTC
CASSDRKNIQYF
>TRBV6-1|.|TRBJ2-7|.
TGTGCCAGCAGTGAAGCGGGGGGAGAGTTCTACGAGCAGTACTTC
CASSEAGGEFYEQYF
>TRBV19|few|TRBJ2-1|.
TGTGCCACCGGAGGGAACCCCGAAACGAACTACAATGAGCAGTTCTTC
CATGGNPETNYNEQFF
>TRBV27|.|TRBJ2-3|TRBD2
TGTGCCAGCAGTTTAAAGTCGGGGGGATTCACAGATACGCAGTATTTT
CASSLKSGGFTDTQYF
>TRBV9|.|TRBJ1-1|.
TGTGCCAGCAGCGTAGCCGGGACCGCGAACACTGAAGCTTTCTTT
CASSVAGTANTEAFF